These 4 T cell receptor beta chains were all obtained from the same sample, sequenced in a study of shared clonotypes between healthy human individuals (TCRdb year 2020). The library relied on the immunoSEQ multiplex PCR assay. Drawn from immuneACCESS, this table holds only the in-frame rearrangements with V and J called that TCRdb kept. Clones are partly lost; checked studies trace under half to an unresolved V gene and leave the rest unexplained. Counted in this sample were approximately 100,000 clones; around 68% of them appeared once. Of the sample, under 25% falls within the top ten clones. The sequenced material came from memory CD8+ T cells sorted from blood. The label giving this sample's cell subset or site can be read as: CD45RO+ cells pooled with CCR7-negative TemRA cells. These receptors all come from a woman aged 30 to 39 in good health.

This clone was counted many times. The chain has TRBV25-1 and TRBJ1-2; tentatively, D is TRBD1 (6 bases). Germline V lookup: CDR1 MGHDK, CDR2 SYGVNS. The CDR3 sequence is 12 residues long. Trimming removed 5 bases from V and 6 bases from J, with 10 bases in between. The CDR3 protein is CASSNREDGYTF. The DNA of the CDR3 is TGTGCCAGCAGTAACAGGGAAGATGGCTACACCTTC.

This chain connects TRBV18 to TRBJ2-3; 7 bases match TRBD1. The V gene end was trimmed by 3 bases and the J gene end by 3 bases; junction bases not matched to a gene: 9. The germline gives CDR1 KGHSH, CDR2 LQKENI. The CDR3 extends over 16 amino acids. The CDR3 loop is CASSPTRQGWTDTQYF. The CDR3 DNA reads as TGTGCCAGCTCACCTACTAGACAGGGTTGGACAGATACGCAGTATTTT. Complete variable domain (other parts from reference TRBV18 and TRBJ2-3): NAGVMQNPRHLVRRRGQEARLRCSPMKGHSHVYWYRQLPEEGLKFMVYLQKENIIDESGMPKERFSAEFPKEGPSILRIQQVVRGDSAAYFCASSPTRQGWTDTQYFGPGTRLTVL.

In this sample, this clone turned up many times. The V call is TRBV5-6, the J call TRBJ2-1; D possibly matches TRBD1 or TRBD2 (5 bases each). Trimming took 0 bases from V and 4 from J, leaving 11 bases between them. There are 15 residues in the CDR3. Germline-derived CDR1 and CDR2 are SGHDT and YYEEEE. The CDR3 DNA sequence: TGTGCCAGCAGCTTGGTCCGGGACGGGTACAATGAGCAGTTCTTC. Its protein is CASSLVRDGYNEQFF.

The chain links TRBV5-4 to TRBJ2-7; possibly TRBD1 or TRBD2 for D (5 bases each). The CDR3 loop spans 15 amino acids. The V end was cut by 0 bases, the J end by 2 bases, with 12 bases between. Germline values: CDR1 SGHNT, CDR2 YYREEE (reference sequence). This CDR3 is CASSLVPGSPYEQYF. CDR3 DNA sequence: TGTGCCAGCAGCTTGGTGCCAGGGAGTCCCTACGAGCAGTACTTC.